The rows below give T cell receptor beta chains drawn from one sample of a study of blood T cell repertoires in COVID-19. Clones were read by immunoSEQ multiplex PCR, and TCRdb kept only the in-frame ones, dropping some. The data show 40,000 to 45,000 clones, more than 75% seen once. Input material: peripheral blood. The receptors shown here come from a man aged 35 to 55 with COVID-19, enrolled during active disease. Each CDR3 is given with its conserved first and last residue. The order of the fields is J gene, D gene, V gene, clone size, CDR3 protein, CDR3 DNA. D genes are given only for firm matches. Clone size is shown for a subset of rows, as once, few, many or a class of expanded clone.

TRBJ2-1,TRBD2,TRBV7-9,NA,CASSRHSGEGPNEQFF,TGTGCCAGCAGCCGTCACTCGGGGGAGGGCCCCAATGAGCAGTTCTTC
TRBJ2-7,NA,TRBV6-1,NA,CASSEAFASPYEQYF,TGTGCCAGCAGTGAAGCATTTGCGTCCCCCTACGAGCAGTACTTC
TRBJ2-3,TRBD2,TRBV6-5,few,CASRWGGSTDTQYF,TGTGCCAGCAGATGGGGGGGAAGCACAGATACGCAGTATTTT
TRBJ2-2,NA,TRBV6-4,NA,CASATANTGELFF,TGTGCCAGCGCTACAGCGAACACCGGGGAGCTGTTTTTT
TRBJ1-5,NA,TRBV27,NA,CASSLSQASSEPQHF,TGTGCCAGCAGTTTATCGCAGGCCTCGAGTGAGCCCCAGCATTTT
TRBJ2-3,NA,TRBV7-3,NA,CASSLTSGDTQYF,TGTGCCAGCAGCTTAACGTCGGGGGATACGCAGTATTTT
TRBJ1-6,NA,TRBV6-5,NA,CASSWASNNSPLHF,TGTGCCAGCAGTTGGGCATCAAATAATTCACCCCTCCACTTT
TRBJ1-5,NA,TRBV10-3,NA,CATQDRLQGSNQPQHF,TGTGCCACCCAGGACAGACTGCAGGGTAGCAATCAGCCCCAGCATTTT
TRBJ2-1,TRBD1,TRBV11-3,NA,CASSPERQGYNEQFF,TGTGCCAGCAGCCCGGAAAGACAGGGCTACAATGAGCAGTTCTTC
TRBJ2-5,NA,TRBV5-6,NA,CASSFAGPETQYF,TGTGCCAGCAGCTTCGCAGGGCCGGAGACCCAGTACTTC
TRBJ2-2,NA,TRBV10-1,NA,CASTGAGPFCTGELFF,TGCGCCAGCACCGGGGCGGGACCCTTTTGCACCGGGGAGCTGTTTTTT